Listed below are T cell receptor beta chains from one sample, sequenced in a study of blood T cell repertoires in COVID-19. TCRdb's copy holds only in-frame clones and misses some; the assay was immunoSEQ multiplex PCR. This table holds roughly 140,000 clones, 85% to 90% found once. Sequencing input: peripheral blood. The receptors shown here come from a woman aged 55-70 years with active COVID-19. Each CDR3 is given with its conserved first and last residue. The D gene is left open where the match is weak. Clone size is stated in some rows and not others, as once, few, many or a class when expanded.

.,TRBV7-9,TRBD2,TRBJ2-3,CASSDRLAGGVDTQYF,TGTGCCAGCAGCGACAGACTAGCGGGAGGGGTTGATACGCAGTATTTT
.,TRBV7-9,TRBD1,TRBJ1-6,CASSLRGGTGSYNSPLHF,TGTGCCAGCAGCCTCCGAGGGGGGACAGGGTCCTATAATTCACCCCTCCACTTT
.,TRBV5-1,.,TRBJ2-3,CASRGSQADTQYF,TGCGCCAGCCGAGGTAGTCAAGCGGATACGCAGTATTTT
.,TRBV18,TRBD2,TRBJ2-5,CASSALDFQSGTETQYF,TGTGCCAGCTCAGCCCTGGACTTCCAGAGCGGGACGGAGACCCAGTACTTC
.,TRBV10-3,TRBD2,TRBJ2-5,CAISPTSGGGETQYF,TGTGCCATCAGCCCGACTAGCGGAGGGGGGGAGACCCAGTACTTC
few,TRBV28,TRBD2,TRBJ2-4,CASSLWGGRTGNIQYF,TGTGCCAGCAGTTTATGGGGCGGGAGGACCGGAAACATTCAGTACTTC
.,TRBV19,.,TRBJ1-1,CASSIGGGAEAFF,TGTGCCAGTAGTATTGGGGGAGGGGCTGAAGCTTTCTTT
once,TRBV7-7,TRBD2,TRBJ2-1,CASSLDLAGGSEQFF,TGTGCCAGCAGCTTAGACCTAGCGGGAGGGTCTGAGCAGTTCTTC
.,TRBV3-1/TRBV3-2,.,TRBJ2-2,CASSNNGFGTGELFF,TGTGCCAGCAGCAACAATGGATTCGGGACCGGGGAGCTGTTTTTT
.,TRBV28,TRBD1,TRBJ2-7,CASSTDRAASYEQYF,TGTGCCAGCAGTACAGACAGGGCGGCCTCCTACGAGCAGTACTTC
once,TRBV7-9,TRBD2,TRBJ2-1,CASSYPGLGYNEQFF,TGTGCCAGCAGCTACCCGGGACTAGGCTACAATGAGCAGTTCTTC
.,TRBV6-6,TRBD2,TRBJ2-7,CASSSRAGERDEQYF,TGTGCCAGCAGTTCCCGAGCGGGAGAGCGTGACGAGCAGTACTTC
.,TRBV9,.,TRBJ2-5,CASSVRLGGRETQYF,TGTGCCAGCAGCGTACGACTAGGAGGTAGAGAGACCCAGTACTTC
.,TRBV5-1,.,TRBJ1-3,CASSSDSPGNTIYF,TGCGCCAGCAGCTCGGACAGCCCTGGAAACACCATATATTTT
once,TRBV6-1,.,TRBJ2-4,CASSEENGNIQYF,TGTGCCAGCAGTGAAGAGAACGGGAACATTCAGTACTTC
few,TRBV2,TRBD2,TRBJ2-7,CASKERDGLYEQYF,TGTGCCAGCAAGGAGCGGGACGGCCTCTACGAGCAGTACTTC
.,TRBV18,TRBD1,TRBJ1-3,CASSPQTGAGNTIYF,TGTGCCAGCTCACCACAAACAGGGGCTGGAAACACCATATATTTT
.,TRBV19,TRBD1,TRBJ2-3,CASEQGGTDTQYF,TGTGCCAGTGAGCAGGGGGGCACAGATACGCAGTATTTT
.,TRBV29-1,TRBD2,TRBJ2-5,CSVVPGTGGKTQYF,TGCAGCGTCGTCCCCGGGACGGGGGGAAAGACCCAGTACTTC
once,TRBV2,.,TRBJ2-5,CASSRDRPQETQYF,TGTGCCAGCAGTCGTGACAGGCCGCAAGAGACCCAGTACTTC
.,TRBV6-1,.,TRBJ2-2,CASSEVGYSGELFF,TGTGCCAGCAGTGAAGTCGGGTACTCCGGGGAGCTGTTTTTT
.,TRBV10-2,TRBD1,TRBJ2-7,CASGDRAEQYF,TGCGCCAGTGGGGACAGGGCCGAGCAGTACTTC
.,TRBV27,.,TRBJ2-7,CASSTGNRGGEQYF,TGTGCCAGCAGTACGGGGAACAGGGGAGGCGAGCAGTACTTC
.,TRBV6-6,TRBD1,TRBJ1-2,CASSFTSGTDYGYTF,TGTGCCAGCAGTTTTACATCAGGGACAGACTATGGCTACACCTTC
.,TRBV7-9,TRBD2,TRBJ2-1,CASSLYSSGSRNEQFF,TGTGCCAGCAGCTTATACTCTAGCGGGAGTCGCAATGAGCAGTTCTTC
.,TRBV28,.,TRBJ1-5,CASGRSNQPQHF,TGTGCCAGCGGTCGGAGCAATCAGCCCCAGCATTTT
.,TRBV3-1/TRBV3-2,TRBD1,TRBJ1-4,CASSQPTSGGARKLFF,TGTGCCAGCAGCCAACCAACCTCAGGGGGCGCGAGAAAACTGTTTTTT
.,TRBV14,TRBD1,TRBJ2-7,CASSQASGGAKAAF,TGTGCCAGCAGCCAAGCGTCAGGGGGAGCCAAAGCGGCCTTC
.,TRBV5-1,.,TRBJ1-2,CASSSGVYGYTF,TGCGCCAGCAGCTCAGGGGTCTATGGCTACACCTTC
.,TRBV11-1,TRBD1,TRBJ1-1,CASSSRQGEDTEAFF,TGTGCCAGCAGCTCTAGACAGGGGGAGGACACTGAAGCTTTCTTT
.,TRBV11-2,.,TRBJ2-6,CASSFVVAGANVLTF,TGTGCCAGCAGCTTCGTGGTGGCAGGGGCCAACGTCCTGACTTTC
once,TRBV29-1,.,TRBJ1-2,CSVRTANYGYTF,TGCAGCGTCCGGACAGCTAACTATGGCTACACCTTC
.,TRBV5-1,.,TRBJ2-3,CASSRPGEDTQYF,TGCGCCAGCAGCCGACCGGGAGAAGATACGCAGTATTTT
.,TRBV2,TRBD1,TRBJ1-2,CASSRDRGVDGYTF,TGTGCCAGCAGTCGGGACAGGGGGGTGGATGGCTACACCTTC
.,TRBV27,.,TRBJ2-6,CASQGLSSGANVLTF,TGTGCCAGTCAGGGGTTAAGCTCTGGGGCCAACGTCCTGACTTTC
.,TRBV27,.,TRBJ1-6,CASTRAGQARSPLHF,TGTGCCAGCACCCGCGCGGGGCAGGCGAGGTCACCCCTCCACTTT
.,TRBV12-5,TRBD1,TRBJ2-1,CASGLLRSGQGANEQFF,TGTGCTAGTGGCCTGTTAAGATCTGGACAGGGGGCAAATGAGCAGTTCTTC
.,TRBV4-3,.,TRBJ1-5,CASSLLQGDQPQHF,TGCGCCAGCAGCCTCTTACAGGGCGACCAGCCCCAGCATTTT
.,TRBV5-5,TRBD1,TRBJ1-2,CASSAEGATNYGYTF,TGTGCCAGCAGCGCTGAGGGGGCCACTAACTATGGCTACACCTTC
.,TRBV18,.,TRBJ1-1,CASSPPSLAEAFF,TGTGCCAGCTCACCACCGTCCCTAGCTGAAGCTTTCTTT
.,TRBV4-1,TRBD2,TRBJ2-3,CASSQGASGASTDTQYF,TGCGCCAGCAGCCAAGGGGCTAGCGGAGCTAGCACAGATACGCAGTATTTT
.,TRBV29-1,TRBD2,TRBJ2-7,CSVQRWTSGNPEQYF,TGCAGCGTTCAAAGGTGGACTAGCGGGAATCCCGAGCAGTACTTC
.,TRBV5-5,.,TRBJ1-1,CASSLNPLLNTEAFF,TGTGCCAGCAGCTTAAACCCCCTATTAAACACTGAAGCTTTCTTT
.,TRBV7-3,TRBD1,TRBJ2-1,CASSRLGQGSYNEQFF,TGTGCCAGCAGCCGACTTGGACAGGGCTCCTACAATGAGCAGTTCTTC
.,TRBV27,.,TRBJ1-2,CASRRNGGYTF,TGTGCCAGCAGGCGAAACGGTGGCTACACCTTC
.,TRBV27,.,TRBJ2-2,CASSLFLTGELFF,TGTGCCAGCAGTTTATTCCTCACCGGGGAGCTGTTTTTT
.,TRBV7-9,TRBD1,TRBJ1-2,CASTKSLDRGPRRARGYTF,TGTGCCAGCACCAAATCGTTGGACAGGGGTCCCCGCCGTGCTAGGGGCTACACCTTC
.,TRBV6-5,.,TRBJ2-7,CASSHPGAYEQYF,TGTGCCAGCAGTCACCCAGGGGCCTACGAGCAGTACTTC
.,TRBV28,TRBD2,TRBJ2-5,CASSFGGRAKETQYF,TGTGCCAGCAGTTTTGGCGGGAGGGCAAAAGAGACCCAGTACTTC
once,TRBV10-3,.,TRBJ2-3,CAILISVGRVADTQYF,TGTGCCATTCTGATATCTGTCGGCAGGGTGGCAGATACGCAGTATTTT
.,TRBV18,TRBD1,TRBJ1-1,CASSLGRTGLNTEAFF,TGTGCCAGCTCACTAGGCAGGACAGGACTGAACACTGAAGCTTTCTTT
.,TRBV18,.,TRBJ1-1,CASSPGSGGKGTEAFF,TGTGCCAGCTCACCGGGCAGTGGAGGGAAGGGCACTGAAGCTTTCTTT
.,TRBV27,TRBD1,TRBJ2-1,CASSLQGALGAEQFF,TGTGCCAGCAGTCTACAGGGGGCCCTAGGTGCTGAGCAGTTCTTC
.,TRBV3-1/TRBV3-2,.,TRBJ2-6,CASSQRGAGANVLTF,TGTGCCAGCAGCCAACGGGGAGCTGGGGCCAACGTCCTGACTTTC
.,TRBV10-3,.,TRBJ2-3,CAISARAEDTQYF,TGTGCCATCAGTGCGAGGGCGGAAGATACGCAGTATTTT
.,TRBV7-2,TRBD1,TRBJ2-7,CASSTQTGVGYEQYF,TGTGCCAGCAGCACCCAGACAGGGGTCGGCTACGAGCAGTACTTC
.,TRBV5-4,TRBD2,TRBJ2-5,CASSRRAGEREETQYF,TGTGCCAGCAGCCGGAGAGCGGGAGAGAGGGAAGAGACCCAGTACTTC